This TCR beta chain was profiled in a study of identical twins. Study-wide findings and caveats: Conclusions leaned on cross-sectional statistical analysis and did not track the same donors over time. The models systematically underestimated how much out-of-frame TCR alpha was shared in monozygotic twins.

This clonotype was seen only a few times. Its antigen is unknown. TCRdb fed the 5' RACE reads into MiXCR, producing one record per CDR3 protein. The sample includes about 340,000 distinct CDR3 sequences, approximately 10% of them seen just once. What was sequenced was naive T cells sorted from blood. The clonotype comes from a woman aged 45-59 years in good health.

CDR3 sequence reads: CASSFFISLAAKETQYF. For the CDR3, the DNA is TGCGCCAGCAGCTTTTTCATCAGCCTAGCGGCCAAAGAGACCCAGTACTTC. The chain uses TRBV5-1 and TRBJ2-5, with 7 bases that match TRBD2. The junction had 13 bases not matched to a gene; V was cut back by 2 bases and J by 3 bases. Germline values: CDR1 SGHRS, CDR2 YFSETQ. The CDR3 has 17 amino acids.